These T cell receptor beta chains were read from a single sample in a study of CD8+ T cells in alopecia areata. Here immunoSEQ multiplex PCR was the method, and the copy in TCRdb shows in-frame clones only, minus some. Of about 120,000 clones listed, roughly 50% are singletons. The sample in question was CD8+ T cells sorted from blood, obtained at week 4, from a patient treated with tofacitinib. Receptors originate from a human donor with alopecia areata. The CDR3 runs from the conserved cysteine through the conserved F or W. The D gene is left open where the match is weak. Clone size is given for some rows only: seen once, a few or many times, or a class if the clone is expanded.

cdr3_nt	cdr3_aa	d_call	clone_size	v_call	j_call
TGTGCCAGCAGCTTATCGACAGAAGAGACCCAGTACTTC	CASSLSTEETQYF	.	once	TRBV5-6	TRBJ2-5
TGTGCCACCCGGCGTGGTGGGACCAATCAGCCCCAGCATTTT	CATRRGGTNQPQHF	.	.	TRBV15	TRBJ1-5
TGCAGCGTTGTTGACGGGAACACCGGGGAGCTGTTTTTT	CSVVDGNTGELFF	.	.	TRBV29-1	TRBJ2-2
TGCAGCGTTGAGGGCGGGGGGTTTGATACGCAGTATTTT	CSVEGGGFDTQYF	TRBD2	.	TRBV29-1	TRBJ2-3
TGTGCCAGCAGTTCTTCCTCCGGGACAGGGGACTATGGCTACACCTTC	CASSSSSGTGDYGYTF	TRBD1	few	TRBV7-9	TRBJ1-2
TGTGCCAGCATACAACAGGCGGTCTATCAGCCCCAGCATTTT	CASIQQAVYQPQHF	.	.	TRBV28	TRBJ1-5
TGTGCCTGGCGGGGGGCCGGCTACACCTTC	CAWRGAGYTF	.	few	TRBV30	TRBJ1-2
TGCAGCGTTGAAGATCATCGATACAGCGTGGGACGACTCTCCTTGGGCTACACCTTC	CSVEDHRYSVGRLSLGYTF	.	.	TRBV29-1	TRBJ1-2
TGTGCCTGGAGTCCCCTAGGACAGGATCAAGAGACCCAGTACTTC	CAWSPLGQDQETQYF	TRBD1	many	TRBV30	TRBJ2-5
TGTGCCTGGAGTGTACAGGGAACAGGGCTCACTGAAGCTTTCTTT	CAWSVQGTGLTEAFF	.	.	TRBV30	TRBJ1-1
TGTGCCAGCTCCCGGACAGGGGATTTCGGTGGCTACACCTTC	CASSRTGDFGGYTF	TRBD1	.	TRBV2	TRBJ1-2
TGTGCCTGGAGCCTGACTGGAACCGGGGAGCTGTTTTTT	CAWSLTGTGELFF	.	few	TRBV30	TRBJ2-2
TGTGCCAGCAGCGCCGGGGGGAATGAGCAGTTCTTC	CASSAGGNEQFF	TRBD2	once	TRBV11-2	TRBJ2-1
TGTGCCAGTAGTATAGGCCAGACCTTCTACAATGAGCAGTTCTTC	CASSIGQTFYNEQFF	.	.	TRBV19	TRBJ2-1
TGTGCCAGCAGACATCAAGACAGTAATCAGCCCCAGCATTTT	CASRHQDSNQPQHF	.	.	TRBV27	TRBJ1-5
TGCGCCAGCAGCCCCCGAGCGGGGGGCGAAACAGATACGCAGTATTTT	CASSPRAGGETDTQYF	TRBD2	.	TRBV4-1	TRBJ2-3
TGTGCCAGCAGCTTCCAAGAGACCCAGTACTTC	CASSFQETQYF	.	.	TRBV7-9	TRBJ2-5
TGTGCTAGTCGACAAGGACAGGGGAATCAGCCCCAGCATTTT	CASRQGQGNQPQHF	TRBD1	many	TRBV12-5	TRBJ1-5
TGTGCCAGCAGTTCCCGGGGGGGCGAGGGAGATACGCAGTATTTT	CASSSRGGEGDTQYF	TRBD2	.	TRBV6-6	TRBJ2-3
TGTGCCAGCAGAGAGGGGGCCTATGGCTACACCTTC	CASREGAYGYTF	TRBD1	few	TRBV27	TRBJ1-2
TGTGCCAGCAGCCCCCCCCGCGCGGGGTACACCTTC	CASSPPRAGYTF	.	few	TRBV7-9	TRBJ1-2
TGTGCCAGCAGTGGGACAGCTGGGGCCAACGTCCTGACTTTC	CASSGTAGANVLTF	TRBD1	once	TRBV27	TRBJ2-6
TGTGCCTGGAGCGGGGTCTTCTACGAGCAGTACTTC	CAWSGVFYEQYF	.	few	TRBV30	TRBJ2-7